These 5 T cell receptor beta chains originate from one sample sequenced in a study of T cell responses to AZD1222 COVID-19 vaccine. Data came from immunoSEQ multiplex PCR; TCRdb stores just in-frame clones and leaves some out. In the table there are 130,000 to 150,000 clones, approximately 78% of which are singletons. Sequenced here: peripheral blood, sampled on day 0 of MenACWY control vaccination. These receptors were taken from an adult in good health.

CDR3 sequence reads: CASAGIRQGGLTNYGYTF. CDR3 coding DNA: TGTGCCAGCGCGGGGATTAGACAGGGGGGCCTCACTAACTATGGCTACACCTTC. The chain couples TRBV28 to TRBJ1-2, with 9 bases fitting TRBD1. With V trimmed by 8 bases and J by 0 bases, 16 bases remained unmatched. The CDR3 loop spans 18 amino acids. Germline loops: CDR1 MDHEN, CDR2 SYDVKM.

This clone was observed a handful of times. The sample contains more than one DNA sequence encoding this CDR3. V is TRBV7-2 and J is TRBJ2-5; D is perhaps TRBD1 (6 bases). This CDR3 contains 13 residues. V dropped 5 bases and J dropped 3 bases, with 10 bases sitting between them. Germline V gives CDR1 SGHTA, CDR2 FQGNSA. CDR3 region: CASSLGQKETQYF. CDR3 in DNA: TGTGCCAGCAGCCTAGGACAGAAAGAGACCCAGTACTTC. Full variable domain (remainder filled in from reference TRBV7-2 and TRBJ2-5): GAGVSQSPSNKVTEKGKDVELRCDPISGHTALYWYRQSLGQGLEFLIYFQGNSAPDKSGLPSDRFSAERTGGSVSTLTIQRTQQEDSAVYLCASSLGQKETQYFGPGTRLLVL.

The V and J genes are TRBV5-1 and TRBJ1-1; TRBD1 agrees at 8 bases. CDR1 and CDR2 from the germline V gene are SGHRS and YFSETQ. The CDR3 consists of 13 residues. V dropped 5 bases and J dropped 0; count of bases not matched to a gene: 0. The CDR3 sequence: CASRTGVNTEAFF. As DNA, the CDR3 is TGCGCCAGCAGGACAGGGGTGAACACTGAAGCTTTCTTT.

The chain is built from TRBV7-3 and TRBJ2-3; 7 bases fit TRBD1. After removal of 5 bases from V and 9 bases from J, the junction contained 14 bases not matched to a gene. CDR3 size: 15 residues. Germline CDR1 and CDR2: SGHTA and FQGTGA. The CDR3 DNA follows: TGTGCCAGCAGCCCGCATGGGCAGGGGGAAAGGACGCAGTATTTT. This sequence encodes CASSPHGQGERTQYF.

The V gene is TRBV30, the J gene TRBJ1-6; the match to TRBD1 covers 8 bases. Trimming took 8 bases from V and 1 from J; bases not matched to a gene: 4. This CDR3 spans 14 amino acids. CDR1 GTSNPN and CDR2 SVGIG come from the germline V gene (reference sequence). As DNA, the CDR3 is TGTGCCCATACAGGGGGGTCCTATAATTCACCCCTCCACTTT. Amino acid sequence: CAHTGGSYNSPLHF.